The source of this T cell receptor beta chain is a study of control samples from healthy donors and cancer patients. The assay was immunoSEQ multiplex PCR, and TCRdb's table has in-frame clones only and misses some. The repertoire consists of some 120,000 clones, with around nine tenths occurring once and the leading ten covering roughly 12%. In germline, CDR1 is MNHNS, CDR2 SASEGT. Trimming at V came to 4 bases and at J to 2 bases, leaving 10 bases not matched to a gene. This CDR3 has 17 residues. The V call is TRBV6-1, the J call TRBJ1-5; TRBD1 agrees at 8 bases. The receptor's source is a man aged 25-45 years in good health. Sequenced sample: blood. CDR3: CASSGSGGLGGNQPQHF. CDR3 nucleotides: TGTGCCAGCAGTGGCTCAGGGGGCCTAGGGGGCAATCAGCCCCAGCATTTT.